The 21 T cell receptor beta chains below all came from one sample that was sequenced in a study of blood T cell repertoires in COVID-19. Assay used: immunoSEQ multiplex PCR; TCRdb lists only in-frame clones, some missing. There are around 310,000 clones in the sample; roughly 90% occur only once, and under 4.5% lies in the top ten. The sample was peripheral blood. The source is a woman between 45 and 60 years old with active or convalescent COVID-19.

V usage is TRBV9 and J usage is TRBJ1-1; D is unresolved. With 4 bases removed from V and 0 bases from J, the gap between germline ends came to 10 bases. The CDR3 is 14 residues long. Germline V CDR1 and CDR2: SGDLS, YYNGEE. The CDR3 nucleotides are TGTGCCAGCAGCCTCCGGGGATTGAACACTGAAGCTTTCTTT. Protein: CASSLRGLNTEAFF.

The chain couples TRBV2 to TRBJ2-3; 8 positions agree with TRBD2. Germline lookup yields CDR1 SNHLY and CDR2 FYNNEI. CDR3 length equals 14 residues. V lost 4 bases to trimming and J lost 2 bases; unmatched junction nucleotides: 2. The CDR3 region is CASSAAGATDTQYF. CDR3 sequence (DNA): TGTGCCAGCAGTGCAGCGGGAGCCACAGATACGCAGTATTTT.

The chain combines TRBV6-2 or TRBV6-3 with TRBJ2-7; 11 nucleotides agree with TRBD2. CDR1 is MNHEY, CDR2 SVGEGT, per germline. V shed 3 bases and J 1 base; nucleotides not matched to a gene: 20. The CDR3 sequence is 21 residues long. The CDR3 spells CASSYPPWQASGGPESYEQYF. Written as DNA, the CDR3 is TGTGCCAGCAGTTATCCCCCATGGCAGGCTAGCGGGGGGCCGGAATCCTACGAGCAGTACTTC.

The V and J genes are TRBV19 and TRBJ2-7; 9 positions agree with TRBD1. The CDR3 totals 17 residues. With 2 bases clipped from V and 3 bases from J, the junction kept 11 bases outside the gene matches. The germline V gene encodes CDR1 LNHDA and CDR2 SQIVND (reference sequence). The CDR3 DNA sequence: TGTGCCAGTAGTATACGGACCCGACAGGGGGGACACTACGAGCAGTACTTC. Protein product: CASSIRTRQGGHYEQYF.

This sequence joins TRBV6-5 and TRBJ2-7; 7 bases match TRBD1. J lost 7 bases, V lost 7 bases, and 13 bases had no gene match. The CDR3 runs 14 residues. Germline V lookup: CDR1 MNHEY, CDR2 SVGAGI. CDR3 DNA sequence: TGTGCCAGCACCCTCGAGTACAGGGGTGGGGAGCAGTACTTC. As protein: CASTLEYRGGEQYF.

This chain uses TRBV27 with TRBJ2-3; 8 bases are shared with TRBD1. The CDR3 runs 15 residues. CDR1 is MNHEY, CDR2 SMNVEV, per germline (reference sequence). J gave up 4 bases and V 6 bases, and 9 bases lay outside the gene matches. The CDR3 reads CASRPRQGMADTQYF. In DNA form, the CDR3 reads TGTGCCAGCAGACCCCGACAGGGGATGGCAGATACGCAGTATTTT.

The chain combines TRBV5-4 with TRBJ1-4, with 9 bases fitting TRBD1. The CDR3 loop spans 14 amino acids. With V trimmed by 3 bases and J by 7 bases, 4 bases remained unmatched. The germline CDR1 and CDR2 sequences are SGHNT and YYREEE (reference sequence). CDR3: CASSSDRGSEKLFF. Here the CDR3 DNA reads TGTGCCAGCAGCTCCGACAGGGGGAGTGAAAAACTGTTTTTT.

The V and J genes are TRBV27 and TRBJ1-2, with D maybe TRBD1 (5 bases). Germline loops: CDR1 MNHEY, CDR2 SMNVEV (reference sequence). The CDR3 extends over 12 amino acids. V was clipped by 4 bases and J by 7 bases, with 10 bases between them. In DNA, the CDR3 is TGTGCCAGCAGTTCTGGACAAGTTGGCTACACCTTC. It is translated as CASSSGQVGYTF.

CDR3 residues: CATQQGQGLRHSPLHF. DNA of the CDR3: TGTGCCACCCAGCAAGGACAGGGACTGAGGCATTCACCCCTCCACTTT. The V call is TRBV19, the J call TRBJ1-6, with TRBD1 matching over 8 bases. The CDR3 consists of 16 residues. In germline, CDR1 is LNHDA, CDR2 SQIVND (reference sequence). The V and J ends lost 10 bases and 8 bases, in that order; junction bases with no gene match: 16.

J is TRBJ1-2 and V is TRBV6-2 or TRBV6-3; maybe TRBD1 (6 bases). Trimming shortened V by 3 bases and J by 6 bases, and 17 bases separated the two germline ends. This CDR3 has 15 residues. Germline V gene data show CDR1 as MNHEY and CDR2 as SVGEGT. The CDR3 nucleotides read TGTGCCAGCAGTTATGGACCTACAGGGAACAATGGCTACACCTTC. Protein product: CASSYGPTGNNGYTF.

This clone was counted once. V and J are TRBV30 and TRBJ1-1, with TRBD1 identical over 7 bases. This CDR3 comprises 15 residues. The germline gives CDR1 GTSNPN, CDR2 SVGIG (reference sequence). The V gene end was trimmed by 5 bases and the J gene end by 0 bases; junction bases not matched to a gene: 9. The CDR3, as DNA: TGTGCCTGGTCCCGGACAGGAGCAATGAACACTGAAGCTTTCTTT. Its protein is CAWSRTGAMNTEAFF. The full variable domain, in which reference TRBV30 and TRBJ1-1 provide the parts outside the CDR3, is SQTIHQWPATLVQPVGSPLSLECTVEGTSNPNLYWYRQAAGRGLQLLFYSVGIGQISSEVPQNLSASRPQDRQFILSSKKLLLSDSGFYLCAWSRTGAMNTEAFFGQGTRLTVV.

V usage is TRBV5-8 and J usage is TRBJ1-1; D might be TRBD1 (6 bases). Germline lookup yields CDR1 SGHTS and CDR2 YDEGEE. Trimming pared 0 bases from V and 8 bases from J, leaving 26 bases between. The CDR3 covers 18 residues. CDR3 loop: CASSLEVRGTEVFGEAFF. In DNA, the CDR3 is TGTGCCAGCAGCTTGGAGGTTAGGGGGACGGAGGTTTTCGGGGAAGCTTTCTTT.

Only a few counts were recorded for this clone. The J gene is TRBJ1-2, the V gene TRBV7-9, with 7 nucleotides matching TRBD1. With V trimmed by 0 bases and J by 0 bases, 10 bases remained unmatched. In germline, CDR1 is SEHNR, CDR2 FQNEAQ (reference sequence). CDR3 length: 18 residues. CDR3 sequence: CASSLARQGLRSNYGYTF. DNA of the CDR3: TGTGCCAGCAGCTTAGCCCGACAGGGCCTACGTTCTAACTATGGCTACACCTTC.

The chain employs TRBV3-1 (or the pseudogene TRBV3-2) and TRBJ2-1; the match to TRBD1 covers 8 bases. This CDR3 has 14 amino acids. The germline V gene encodes CDR1 LGHDT and CDR2 YNNKEL (reference sequence). With 2 bases clipped from V and 4 bases from J, the junction kept 1 base outside the gene matches. The CDR3 DNA reads as TGTGCCAGCAGCCAAAACAGGGGGTACAATGAGCAGTTCTTC. It encodes CASSQNRGYNEQFF.

This clone was counted between two and nine times. V gene TRBV5-4 combines with J gene TRBJ1-1; 7 bases match TRBD1. The CDR3 runs 17 residues. CDR1 is SGHNT, CDR2 YYREEE, per germline (reference sequence). Trimming cost V 4 bases and J 5 bases; bases outside gene matches: 17. This chain's CDR3 is CASSPSDLRTGTTEAFF. CDR3 DNA sequence: TGTGCCAGCAGCCCATCTGACCTGCGGACAGGCACAACTGAAGCTTTCTTT.

This clone has only one observation. The chain is built from TRBV4-3 and TRBJ1-1, with D perhaps TRBD1 (5 bases). This CDR3 is built from 14 residues. The germline CDR1 and CDR2 sequences are LGHNA and YSLEER. The V gene lost 2 bases and the J gene lost 4 bases, with 11 bases spanning the gap. Written as DNA, the CDR3 is TGCGCCAGCAGCCAACAGGGAAGGGGCACTGAAGCTTTCTTT. It codes for CASSQQGRGTEAFF.

The CDR3 DNA is TGTGCTAGTGGTTACCGACAGAACAATGAGCAGTTCTTC. Residues: CASGYRQNNEQFF. The chain carries TRBV12-5 and TRBJ2-1; TRBD1 is a possible D gene (5 bases). This CDR3 is built from 13 residues. Germline lookup yields CDR1 LGHNT and CDR2 FRNRAP. Trimming cost V 4 bases and J 5 bases, with 9 bases left between them.

The chain combines TRBV5-6 with TRBJ2-6; weak D call: TRBD1 (6 bases). Trimming removed 3 bases from V and 0 bases from J, with 13 bases in between. Germline V gene data show CDR1 as SGHDT and CDR2 as YYEEEE. The CDR3 is 17 residues long. The CDR3 region is CASSSWTADSGANVLTF. The CDR3 DNA reads TGTGCCAGCAGCTCCTGGACAGCCGACTCTGGGGCCAACGTCCTGACTTTC.

The gene calls are TRBV9 and TRBJ1-5; tentatively, D is TRBD1 (5 bases). Between the trimmed V and J ends, which lost 3 bases and 5 bases, there was a span of 12 bases. Per the germline V gene, CDR1 is SGDLS and CDR2 is YYNGEE. The CDR3 spans 14 residues. This chain's CDR3 is CASSEGAVYQPQHF. For the CDR3, the DNA is TGTGCCAGCAGCGAAGGGGCGGTCTATCAGCCCCAGCATTTT.

The chain has TRBV6-2 or TRBV6-3 and TRBJ1-4, with 9 positions matching TRBD1. CDR1 and CDR2 from the germline V gene are MNHEY and SVGEGT. V was clipped by 2 bases and J by 5 bases; unmatched bases: 3. The CDR3 contains 15 residues. CDR3 sequence: CASSYGGTGNEKLFF. As DNA, the CDR3 is TGTGCCAGCAGTTACGGCGGGACAGGGAATGAAAAACTGTTTTTT.

This clone was observed a few times. V is TRBV30 and J is TRBJ1-3, with a weak D call TRBD1 (5 bases). Germline CDR1 and CDR2: GTSNPN and SVGIG (reference sequence). The CDR3 is 12 residues long. Trimming cost V 0 bases and J 8 bases, with 8 bases left between them. CDR3: CAWSVGVDTIYF. The CDR3 nucleotides are TGTGCCTGGAGTGTAGGGGTGGACACCATATATTTT.